The 26 T cell receptor beta chains in this list originate from one sample, sequenced in a study of blood T cells in healthy people across ages. For the second PCR, which ran for about 7 to 11 cycles, a sample-barcoded 5' primer and a J-beta primer mix were used. One entry per CDR3 protein results from TCRdb running MiXCR on the 5' RACE reads. The sample contains about 1.8 million distinct CDR3 sequences, roughly 52% of which appear only once. Sequencing used blood. The receptors come from a middle-aged woman in good health.

This rearrangement joins TRBV20-1 to TRBJ2-5, with TRBD1 matching over 9 bases. The CDR3 totals 16 residues. Per the germline V gene, CDR1 is DFQATT and CDR2 is SNEGSKA (reference sequence). V trimming: 0 bases; J trimming: 5 bases; junction bases outside the gene matches: 10. The CDR3 region has the DNA TGCAGTGCTAGAGATTGGCCCCGACAGGGGGGGGAGACCCAGTACTTC. Translated, it gives CSARDWPRQGGETQYF.

The chain joins TRBV28 to TRBJ1-5; D is uncertain. Between the trimmed V and J ends, which lost 6 bases and 10 bases, there was a span of 13 bases. Germline values: CDR1 MDHEN, CDR2 SYDVKM. The CDR3 consists of 12 residues. CDR3 protein: CASSSRPRPQHF. Here the CDR3 DNA reads TGTGCCAGCAGCTCCCGACCGCGACCCCAGCATTTT.

CDR3 region: CSAKEQGKGGTQYF. The CDR3 DNA sequence: TGCAGTGCTAAAGAACAGGGAAAAGGGGGTACGCAGTATTTT. The chain carries TRBV20-1 and TRBJ2-3; possibly TRBD1 for D (6 bases). This CDR3 has 14 amino acids. Trimming stripped 4 bases from V and 8 bases from J, with 19 bases between. Germline V lookup: CDR1 DFQATT, CDR2 SNEGSKA (reference sequence).

A word on this clonotype: The junction departs from the called germline gene at one end, perhaps through a read error. This sequence joins TRBV28 and TRBJ2-3; D assignment may be TRBD1 or TRBD2 (6 bases each). CDR1 MDHEN and CDR2 SYDVKM come from the germline V gene. The CDR3 is 17 amino acids. The CDR3, as DNA: TGTACCAGCAGTCTGGGAGGAGGTGGACAGTTTCACGATACGCAGTATTTT. Residues: CTSSLGGGGQFHDTQYF.

The chain is built from TRBV5-6 and TRBJ2-7; D is ambiguous. The CDR3 covers 15 residues. The germline V gene encodes CDR1 SGHDT and CDR2 YYEEEE. V lost 3 bases and J lost 2, with 15 bases in between. CDR3 sequence: CASSSLPGETYEQYF. CDR3 nucleotides: TGTGCCAGCAGCTCCCTTCCAGGTGAGACCTACGAGCAGTACTTC. The whole variable domain, remainder taken from reference TRBV5-6 and TRBJ2-7, is DAGVTQSPTHLIKTRGQQVTLRCSPKSGHDTVSWYQQALGQGPQFIFQYYEEEERQRGNFPDRFSGHQFPNYSSELNVNALLLGDSALYLCASSSLPGETYEQYFGPGTRLTVT.

On this clonotype itself: This may arise from a read error, as a much more abundant clone is one base away. This rearrangement joins TRBV4-1 to TRBJ2-5; 7 bases agree with TRBD1. This CDR3 has 14 residues. In germline, CDR1 is MGHRA, CDR2 YSYEKL. V trimming: 4 bases; J trimming: 3 bases; junction bases outside the gene matches: 5. The CDR3: CASSPGTAKETQYF. Here the CDR3 DNA reads TGCGCCAGCAGCCCCGGGACAGCCAAAGAGACCCAGTACTTC.

This clonotype was found a few times. The genes are TRBV29-1 and TRBJ1-2, with a tentative D call TRBD1 (6 bases). The germline V and J ends were trimmed by 7 bases and 4 bases, with 13 bases remaining between them. Germline lookup yields CDR1 SQVTM and CDR2 ANQGSEA. This CDR3 region has 12 residues. The CDR3 loop is CSAGTGPYGYTF. The CDR3, as DNA: TGCAGCGCCGGAACAGGGCCCTATGGCTACACCTTC.

The chain links TRBV2 to TRBJ2-1; 9 nucleotides match TRBD1. CDR3 length equals 13 residues. V was clipped by 7 bases and J by 6 bases; unmatched bases: 4. Germline CDR1 and CDR2: SNHLY and FYNNEI. The CDR3 reads CASKGTGLNEQFF. The CDR3 region has the DNA TGTGCCAGCAAGGGGACAGGGCTCAATGAGCAGTTCTTC.

V gene TRBV7-2 combines with J gene TRBJ2-4, with TRBD2 as a possible D gene (5 bases). Gene TRBJ2-5 matches the end of the DNA better, so the J call may be wrong. Germline V gene data show CDR1 as SGHTA and CDR2 as FQGNSA. The length of the CDR3 is 13 residues. The CDR3 DNA reads TGTGCCAGTAGCGTAGTATACGGGGAGACCCAGTACTTC. Translating it yields CASSVVYGETQYF.

This chain connects TRBV6-5 to TRBJ2-5; the match to TRBD1 covers 7 bases. Germline CDR1 is MNHEY and CDR2 is SVGAGI. The CDR3 covers 14 residues. After removal of 7 bases from V and 5 bases from J, the junction contained 10 bases not matched to a gene. The CDR3 bases are TGTGCCAGCAAATTATCGACAGGGACGGAGACCCAGTACTTC. This encodes CASKLSTGTETQYF.

V gene TRBV4-1 combines with J gene TRBJ2-3; D unresolved. Germline V gene lookup returns CDR1 MGHRA and CDR2 YSYEKL. This CDR3 is built from 18 residues. V lost 0 bases, J lost 0 bases, and 16 bases lay in between. The CDR3 is CASSQDPLVGPSTDTQYF. The CDR3 DNA reads as TGCGCCAGCAGCCAAGATCCCCTCGTAGGGCCTAGCACAGATACGCAGTATTTT.

The V call is TRBV7-9, the J call TRBJ2-7; D may match TRBD1 or TRBD2 (7 bases each). The V gene lost 5 bases and the J gene lost 7 bases, with 21 bases spanning the gap. CDR1 is SEHNR and CDR2 is FQNEAQ in the germline V gene (reference sequence). The CDR3 contains 15 residues. The CDR3 DNA reads TGTGCCAGCAGCCTAATATCAGGGGGGGAGCGGGAGCAGTACTTC. Translated: CASSLISGGEREQYF. Complete variable domain (other parts from reference TRBV7-9 and TRBJ2-7): DTGVSQNPRHKITKRGQNVTFRCDPISEHNRLYWYRQTLGQGPEFLTYFQNEAQLEKSRLLSDRFSAERPKGSFSTLEIQRTEQGDSAMYLCASSLISGGEREQYFGPGTRLTVT.

The V call is TRBV6-1, the J call TRBJ2-6; a possible D gene is TRBD1 (5 bases). The length of the CDR3 is 18 residues. In germline, CDR1 is MNHNS, CDR2 SASEGT. Deletions cut 6 bases from V and 1 base from J, with 19 bases between. CDR3 amino acids: CASRDRGRASSGANVLTF. CDR3 DNA sequence: TGTGCCAGCAGGGATAGGGGCCGAGCAAGTTCTGGGGCCAACGTCCTGACTTTC.

Worth noting for this clonotype: A read error may account for a junction end that differs from germline. J is TRBJ2-3 and V is TRBV6-6; D gene unclear. CDR3 size: 16 residues. The germline CDR1 and CDR2 sequences are MNHNY and SVGAGI (reference sequence). This CDR3 reads CASSRIVGYITDTQYF. The CDR3, as DNA: TGTGCTAGCAGTCGTATTGTAGGCTACATCACAGATACGCAGTATTTT.

V and J are TRBV7-9 and TRBJ2-1; D call uncertain. The CDR3 is made up of 12 amino acids. V lost 5 bases, J lost 6 bases, and 8 bases lay in between. CDR1 SEHNR and CDR2 FQNEAQ come from the germline V gene (reference sequence). CDR3 residues: CASSEQLNEQFF. Here the CDR3 DNA reads TGTGCCAGCAGCGAACAACTCAATGAGCAGTTCTTC.

J is TRBJ1-2 and V is TRBV24-1; D remains unclear. The CDR3 covers 14 residues. Germline CDR1 is KGHDR and CDR2 is SFDVKD. Trimming took off 3 bases at V and 2 bases at J, with 9 bases between the two ends. The CDR3 is CATSDPGWNYGYTF. CDR3 sequence (DNA): TGTGCCACCAGTGATCCAGGTTGGAACTATGGCTACACCTTC.

This clonotype appeared a single time. The CDR3 loop reads CASGRQAPEAFF. CDR3 DNA sequence: TGTGCCAGCGGACGACAGGCCCCTGAAGCTTTCTTT. The V and J genes are TRBV6-5 and TRBJ1-1; D may be TRBD1 (6 bases). V lost 8 bases and J 6 bases, leaving 13 bases between the germline ends. Germline V gene lookup returns CDR1 MNHEY and CDR2 SVGAGI. The CDR3 loop spans 12 amino acids.

The chain combines TRBV27 with TRBJ2-3; D call uncertain. CDR3 length: 17 residues. Trimming left V 5 bases short and J 2 bases short, with 20 bases between. Germline CDR1 is MNHEY and CDR2 is SMNVEV (reference sequence). This chain's CDR3 is CASSPRPRLAPTDTQYF. CDR3 coding DNA: TGTGCCAGCAGTCCCCGTCCTAGGTTAGCACCCACAGATACGCAGTATTTT.

The V call is TRBV11-2, the J call TRBJ2-1; D gene uncertain. The CDR3 consists of 19 residues. Germline CDR1 and CDR2: SGHAT and FQNNGV. The V end was cut by 1 base, the J end by 4 bases, with 23 bases between. The CDR3 DNA reads as TGTGCCAGCAGCTTAGTGTCGCGATTGGGCATTACACCTTACAATGAGCAGTTCTTC. Its protein is CASSLVSRLGITPYNEQFF.

The chain joins TRBV20-1 to TRBJ1-5; D remains ambiguous. The germline gives CDR1 DFQATT, CDR2 SNEGSKA (reference sequence). Trimming pared 0 bases from V and 4 bases from J, leaving 13 bases between. This CDR3 spans 15 amino acids. The DNA of the CDR3 is TGCAGTGCTAGAGATAGGAGCAGGATTAATCAGCCCCAGCATTTT. This translates into CSARDRSRINQPQHF.

This chain connects TRBV7-9 to TRBJ1-2, with 11 positions matching TRBD1. V trimming: 5 bases; J trimming: 8 bases; junction bases outside the gene matches: 7. The CDR3 contains 14 residues. Germline values: CDR1 SEHNR, CDR2 FQNEAQ (reference sequence). CDR3 in DNA: TGTGCCAGCAGCATCGGGACAGGGGGTTCGGGCTACACCTTC. Its translation: CASSIGTGGSGYTF.

This clonotype was detected only a few times. J is TRBJ1-2 and V is TRBV25-1; D possibly corresponds to TRBD1 (5 bases). This CDR3 comprises 13 residues. Germline assignment: CDR1 MGHDK and CDR2 SYGVNS. V was trimmed by 8 bases and J by 7 bases, leaving 17 bases between them. CDR3 coding DNA: TGTGCCAGCGAAGGGACTCGGGCGGGTGGCTACACCTTC. This sequence encodes CASEGTRAGGYTF.

This clonotype turned up a few times. The chain employs TRBV28 and TRBJ2-7; D is unclear. This CDR3 has 14 amino acids. V was trimmed by 3 bases and J by 3 bases, leaving 12 bases between them. Germline V gene data show CDR1 as MDHEN and CDR2 as SYDVKM. The CDR3 sequence is CASSLYAARYEQYF. CDR3 bases: TGTGCCAGCAGTTTGTACGCAGCCCGCTACGAGCAGTACTTC.

This clonotype was found a few times. The chain employs TRBV10-3 and TRBJ2-7; D is undetermined. Germline CDR1 ENHRY, CDR2 SYGVKD. V gave up 2 bases and J gave up 3 bases, with 8 bases separating them. The CDR3 sequence is 13 residues long. In nucleotides, the CDR3 is TGTGCCATCAGTGAGGCCAGCTACTACGAGCAGTACTTC. It codes for CAISEASYYEQYF.

This clonotype appeared once. The rearrangement links TRBV24-1 to TRBJ2-5; D is unclear. The V end was cut by 0 bases, the J end by 4 bases, with 11 bases between. CDR3 size: 15 residues. Per germline, CDR1 KGHDR and CDR2 SFDVKD. CDR3: CATSDLTEWGETQYF. DNA for the CDR3: TGTGCCACCAGTGATTTGACCGAGTGGGGAGAGACCCAGTACTTC.

V and J are TRBV7-2 and TRBJ1-1, with D unresolved. V gave up 5 bases and J gave up 0 bases, with 10 bases separating them. The CDR3 is 14 residues long. CDR1 and CDR2 (germline): SGHTA, FQGNSA. CDR3 nucleotides: TGTGCCAGCAGCCCGTCTCTTTTGAACACTGAAGCTTTCTTT. Translated, it gives CASSPSLLNTEAFF.